These 4 T cell receptor beta chains originate from one sample sequenced in a study of shared clonotypes between healthy human individuals. The protocol was immunoSEQ multiplex PCR, while the TCRdb copy is restricted to in-frame clones and leaves out a portion. The repertoire holds roughly 1.4 million clones, with approximately 98.5% as singletons. Sequencing input: naive CD4+ T cells sorted from blood. Documented subset: CD45RA+ positively selected. These TCRs come from a man aged 30 to 39 in good health.

The chain links TRBV5-1 to TRBJ2-7; 10 bases fit TRBD1. The V gene's germline CDR1 is SGHRS and CDR2 YFSETQ. The CDR3 runs 15 residues. The ends lost 4 bases at V and 5 bases at J; junction bases unmatched: 9. CDR3 sequence (DNA): TGCGCCAGCAGCACCCCGACAGGGGGCAGGGACGAGCAGTACTTC. Protein sequence: CASSTPTGGRDEQYF.

Turning to this clone: Other DNA sequences from this sample encode an identical CDR3 as well. This CDR3 reads CSARWNTEAFF. The CDR3 DNA follows: TGCAGTGCTAGATGGAACACTGAAGCTTTCTTT. The chain links TRBV20-1 to TRBJ1-1; D unclear. There are 11 residues in the CDR3. Germline V gene lookup returns CDR1 DFQATT and CDR2 SNEGSKA (reference sequence). V lost 2 bases, J lost 1 base, and 2 bases lay in between.

This clone occurred once. The J gene is TRBJ2-1, the V gene TRBV9; weak D call: TRBD2 (5 bases). Germline V gene sequence: CDR1 SGDLS, CDR2 YYNGEE. CDR3 length: 15 amino acids. V lost 3 bases, J lost 4 bases, and 14 bases lay in between. CDR3: CASSASGEGYNEQFF. The CDR3 DNA reads TGTGCCAGCAGCGCCAGCGGCGAGGGTTACAATGAGCAGTTCTTC.

The sample holds one count of this clone. The chain carries TRBV6-5 and TRBJ1-2, with D possibly TRBD1 on 6 matching bases. The CDR3 sequence is 12 residues long. Germline-derived CDR1 and CDR2 are MNHEY and SVGAGI. Trimming pared 6 bases from V and 8 bases from J, leaving 13 bases between. The CDR3 protein is CASRRTGAGYTF. The CDR3 nucleotides are TGTGCCAGCAGACGAACGGGGGCCGGCTACACCTTC.